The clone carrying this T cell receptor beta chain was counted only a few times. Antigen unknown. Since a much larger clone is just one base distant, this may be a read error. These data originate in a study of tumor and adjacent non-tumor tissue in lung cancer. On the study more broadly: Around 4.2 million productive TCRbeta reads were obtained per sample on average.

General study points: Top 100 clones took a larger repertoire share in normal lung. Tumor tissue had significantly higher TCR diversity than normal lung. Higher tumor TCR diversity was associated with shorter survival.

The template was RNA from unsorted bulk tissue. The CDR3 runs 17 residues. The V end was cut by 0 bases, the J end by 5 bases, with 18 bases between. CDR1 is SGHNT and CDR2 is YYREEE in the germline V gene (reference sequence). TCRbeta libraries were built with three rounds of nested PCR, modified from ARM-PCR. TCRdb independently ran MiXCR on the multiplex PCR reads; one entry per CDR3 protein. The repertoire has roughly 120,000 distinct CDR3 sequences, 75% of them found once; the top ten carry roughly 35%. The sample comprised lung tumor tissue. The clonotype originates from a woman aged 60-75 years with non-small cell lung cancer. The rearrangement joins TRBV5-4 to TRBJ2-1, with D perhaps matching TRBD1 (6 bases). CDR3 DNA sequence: TGTGCCAGCAGCTTGGACGGCGCACAGGGAGTTGACAATGAGCAGTTCTTC. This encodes CASSLDGAQGVDNEQFF.